Listed below are T cell receptor beta chains from one sample, sequenced in a study of blood T cell repertoires in COVID-19. Sequenced by immunoSEQ multiplex PCR; TCRdb stores in-frame clones only, minus some. The sample has around 68,000 clones, approximately 92% seen once; the top ten hold about 8.9%. The source material was peripheral blood. These receptors were obtained from a man aged 50-59 years with active COVID-19. Both conserved end residues are trimmed from each CDR3. Not every row has a clone size; where given, it reads once, few, many or a size class.

>TRBV5-1|.
ASSFLAGAAGTQY
>TRBV6-5|.
ASSPDRGRKNIQY
>TRBV10-1|.
ASSATGGYGYT
>TRBV6-5|.
ASSPRVGYGYT
>TRBV28|.
ASSLSWATYEQY
>TRBV27|.
ASSPTGWGNQPQH
>TRBV6-5|once
ASSIPGSYGYT
>TRBV10-3|.
AISEPRDTTYGYT
>TRBV6-2/TRBV6-3|.
ASSFRRQGAGPNQETQY
>TRBV15|.
ATSAPPAVGAF
>TRBV12-3/TRBV12-4|.
ASSSSSTDTQY
>TRBV6-2/TRBV6-3|.
ASSPGVAGGPETFIAKNIQY
>TRBV19|.
ASSIWGRPNEKLF
>TRBV7-9|once
ASSSPFTVGARETQY
>TRBV6-2/TRBV6-3|.
ASSYTQGAVGELF
>TRBV18|.
ASSQGFGGEETQY
>TRBV7-9|.
ASNSRSYNEQF
>TRBV6-6|.
ASSIDRLGGTEAF
>TRBV19|.
ASSITGANVLT
>TRBV2|.
ASSEAAISYEQY
>TRBV5-6|.
ASETGSDEQY
>TRBV2|.
ASNGLAGSTDTQY
>TRBV4-1|.
ASSFDGTTNYGYT
>TRBV3-1/TRBV3-2|.
ASSPRTGLATGELF
>TRBV5-1|.
ASSLNRAGGGYT
>TRBV5-4|.
ASSLPFRGLESRHGYT
>TRBV29-1|.
SVTGVFSYEQY
>TRBV7-2|.
ASSSTGGGNTIY
>TRBV19|.
ASSIKGTGNQPQH
>TRBV30|once
AWSLLVASGVDEQF
>TRBV5-6|.
ASSLDSPGKNEQF
>TRBV2|few
ASGYGQVGSPLH
>TRBV6-1|.
ASSELSRGRNTEAF
>TRBV5-1|.
ASNPTGSSSYEQY
>TRBV2|few
ASSTTGGEQF
>TRBV5-6|.
ASSLAINRQGYGYT
>TRBV3-1/TRBV3-2|.
ASSQEAQIWEQF
>TRBV3-1/TRBV3-2|.
ASSQGPPGTEAF
>TRBV5-6|.
ASSSFDFGGSGNDEQY
>TRBV29-1|once
SVERQYQETQY
>TRBV7-6|few
ASSQETGKLNTEAF
>TRBV7-9|.
ASRSRPGRTNEKLF
>TRBV5-1|.
ASSLTANTGELF
>TRBV6-6|.
ASSPLGDNYGYT
>TRBV4-1|.
ASSQQPGTGGRQPQH